Listed here are 16 T cell receptor beta chains from one sample, sequenced in a study of T cell repertoires in cytomegalovirus infection (dated by TCRdb to the late 2010s). The sequencer was an Illumina HiSeq 1500. TCRdb handled the public reads itself, with Q25 trimming in fastp and clone calling in MiXCR, and kept productive beta chains. Every CDR3 protein is listed once, alongside the most common genes and DNA of its rows. The sample records 310,000 or so distinct CDR3 sequences, 15% to 20% of which are singletons. The top ten hold approximately 12% of the sample. Material for sequencing was PBMCs. The receptors come from a human donor in good health (CMV status not recorded). Some clones in this sample may be carry-over from other donors' samples.

V and J are TRBV20-1 and TRBJ1-5, with D perhaps matching TRBD1 (5 bases). The CDR3 consists of 13 residues. CDR1 and CDR2 from the germline V gene are DFQATT and SNEGSKA (reference sequence). V lost 3 bases, J lost 6 bases, and 12 bases lay in between. CDR3 sequence reads: CSASFRVGQPQHF. Written as DNA, the CDR3 is TGCAGTGCTAGCTTCAGGGTAGGTCAGCCCCAGCATTTT.

The V gene is TRBV4-2, the J gene TRBJ1-5, with TRBD1 identical over 9 bases. CDR1 is LGHNA and CDR2 is YNFKEQ in the germline V gene. The CDR3 runs 15 residues. J was trimmed by 4 bases and V by 3 bases; bases with no gene match: 4. The CDR3 region is CASSQGDRVNQPQHF. DNA of the CDR3: TGTGCCAGCAGCCAGGGGGACAGGGTTAATCAGCCCCAGCATTTT.

This clonotype appeared a few times. The chain links TRBV7-2 to TRBJ2-7; no clear D gene. This CDR3 contains 13 residues. V was pared by 5 bases and J by 2 bases, with 10 bases between. Germline V gene data show CDR1 as SGHTA and CDR2 as FQGNSA. CDR3 in amino acids: CASSPQDAYEQYF. In DNA, the CDR3 is TGTGCCAGCAGCCCTCAAGACGCCTACGAGCAGTACTTC.

In its sample, this clonotype was seen many times. The V gene is TRBV28, the J gene TRBJ1-5; D perhaps matches TRBD1 (5 bases). The germline V and J ends were trimmed by 3 bases and 2 bases, with 17 bases remaining between them. Germline V gene data show CDR1 as MDHEN and CDR2 as SYDVKM. The CDR3 has 17 residues. DNA for the CDR3: TGTGCCAGCAGTTTCCAGTCGGGGCATATGGGCAATCAGCCCCAGCATTTT. Translating it yields CASSFQSGHMGNQPQHF. Full variable domain (outside the CDR3, taken from reference TRBV28 and TRBJ1-5): DVKVTQSSRYLVKRTGEKVFLECVQDMDHENMFWYRQDPGLGLRLIYFSYDVKMKEKGDIPEGYSVSREKKERFSLILESASTNQTSMYLCASSFQSGHMGNQPQHFGDGTRLSIL.

The V gene is TRBV20-1, the J gene TRBJ2-1; 8 nucleotides match TRBD1. The CDR3 runs to 16 residues. Trimming cost V 0 bases and J 8 bases; bases outside gene matches: 12. Per the germline V gene, CDR1 is DFQATT and CDR2 is SNEGSKA (reference sequence). The CDR3 DNA reads as TGCAGTGCTAGAGATGACAGGACAGGGCTTCGCGATGAGCAGTTCTTC. Translating gives CSARDDRTGLRDEQFF.

This clonotype occurred many times. This chain links TRBV7-2 with TRBJ2-7, with 8 bases that match TRBD1. J was trimmed by 0 bases and V by 3 bases; bases with no gene match: 10. The CDR3 contains 17 residues. Looked up from germline, CDR1 is SGHTA and CDR2 is FQGNSA. DNA of the CDR3: TGTGCCAGCAGCTTGGCTGTGACAGGGGCTAGCTCCTACGAGCAGTACTTC. This codes for CASSLAVTGASSYEQYF.

The CDR3 loop is CASSDPNSYNEQFF. Written as DNA, the CDR3 is TGTGCCAGCAGCGACCCGAATAGCTACAATGAGCAGTTCTTC. This sequence joins TRBV7-9 and TRBJ2-1; unclear D gene. V lost 5 bases and J lost 3, with 11 bases in between. The CDR3 consists of 14 residues. CDR1 and CDR2 (germline): SEHNR, FQNEAQ (reference sequence).

This clonotype appeared many times. V usage is TRBV7-4 and J usage is TRBJ1-5; D gene ambiguous. This CDR3 is built from 20 residues. CDR1 and CDR2 from the germline V gene are SGHVT and SQSDAQ. V gave up 1 base and J gave up 2 bases, with 24 bases separating them. This chain's CDR3 is CASSLESGREGKLCNQPQHF. CDR3 nucleotide sequence: TGTGCCAGCAGCTTAGAATCGGGAAGGGAAGGGAAGTTGTGCAATCAGCCCCAGCATTTT.

This chain connects TRBV6-2 or TRBV6-3 to TRBJ1-1, with a possible D match to TRBD1 (5 bases). V was shortened by 3 bases and J by 4 bases, with 15 bases between the two germline ends. Germline V CDR1 and CDR2: MNHEY, SVGEGT. The CDR3 is made up of 15 amino acids. The CDR3: CASSYSLGGATEAFF. The CDR3 coding sequence is TGTGCCAGCAGTTATTCCCTAGGAGGGGCCACTGAAGCTTTCTTT.

This clonotype was found a few times. The gene calls are TRBV12-3 or TRBV12-4 and TRBJ1-2; D may be TRBD1 (5 bases). Trimming removed 4 bases at V and 3 bases at J, with 15 bases between. The CDR3 covers 15 residues. Here the CDR3 reads CASSSPPGGDYGYTF. CDR3 DNA: TGTGCCAGCAGTTCCCCCCCCGGGGGGGACTATGGCTACACCTTC.

This clonotype showed up many times. This sequence joins TRBV6-5 and TRBJ2-6; D tentatively reads TRBD1 or TRBD2 (6 bases each). The CDR3 sequence is 17 residues long. Per germline, CDR1 MNHEY and CDR2 SVGAGI. Trimming removed 2 bases at V and 1 base at J, with 12 bases between. The CDR3, as DNA: TGTGCCAGCAGTTACGGGGGGCTAAAGTCTGGGGCCAACGTCCTGACTTTC. This gives the protein CASSYGGLKSGANVLTF.

This clonotype was seen a few times. The chain combines TRBV20-1 with TRBJ2-3; the D gene is possibly TRBD1 (5 bases). V shed 4 bases and J shed 2 bases, with 16 bases lying between them. The CDR3 spans 15 residues. The germline V gene has CDR1 DFQATT and CDR2 SNEGSKA (reference sequence). The CDR3 DNA reads as TGCAGTGCTACCATGGGGCGGAGTTCCACAGATACGCAGTATTTT. It codes for CSATMGRSSTDTQYF.

This clonotype was picked up many times. The chain combines TRBV7-8 with TRBJ2-5; 7 positions match TRBD1. The CDR3 totals 14 residues. The V segment lost 4 bases and the J segment 5 bases; nucleotides outside the gene matches: 7. CDR1 and CDR2 from the germline V gene are SGHVS and FQNEAQ. The CDR3 coding sequence is TGTGCCAGCAGCTCGGGACAGATCCAGGAGACCCAGTACTTC. The encoded protein is CASSSGQIQETQYF.

This chain connects TRBV12-3 or TRBV12-4 to TRBJ1-1; D might be TRBD1 (5 bases). The CDR3 spans 13 residues. V lost 8 bases, J lost 1 base, and 11 bases lay in between. CDR3 in amino acids: CASGGLANTEAFF. The CDR3 region has the DNA TGTGCCAGCGGGGGTTTAGCGAACACTGAAGCTTTCTTT.

The J gene is TRBJ1-4, the V gene TRBV6-6; the match to TRBD1 covers 7 bases. Germline assignment: CDR1 MNHNY and CDR2 SVGAGI (reference sequence). This CDR3 has 13 residues. Trimming removed 4 bases from V and 8 bases from J; junction bases left unmatched: 4. The chain's CDR3 is CASSWTGQEKLFF. The CDR3 region has the DNA TGTGCCAGCAGTTGGACGGGACAGGAAAAACTGTTTTTT.

The count of this clonotype is one. This rearrangement joins TRBV10-3 to TRBJ1-1; 7 bases match TRBD1. The junction had 6 bases not matched to a gene; V was cut back by 11 bases and J by 0 bases. Germline-derived CDR1 and CDR2 are ENHRY and SYGVKD. The CDR3 consists of 13 residues. The CDR3 sequence: CAVHRGLNTEAFF. CDR3 nucleotides: TGTGCCGTACACAGGGGATTGAACACTGAAGCTTTCTTT.